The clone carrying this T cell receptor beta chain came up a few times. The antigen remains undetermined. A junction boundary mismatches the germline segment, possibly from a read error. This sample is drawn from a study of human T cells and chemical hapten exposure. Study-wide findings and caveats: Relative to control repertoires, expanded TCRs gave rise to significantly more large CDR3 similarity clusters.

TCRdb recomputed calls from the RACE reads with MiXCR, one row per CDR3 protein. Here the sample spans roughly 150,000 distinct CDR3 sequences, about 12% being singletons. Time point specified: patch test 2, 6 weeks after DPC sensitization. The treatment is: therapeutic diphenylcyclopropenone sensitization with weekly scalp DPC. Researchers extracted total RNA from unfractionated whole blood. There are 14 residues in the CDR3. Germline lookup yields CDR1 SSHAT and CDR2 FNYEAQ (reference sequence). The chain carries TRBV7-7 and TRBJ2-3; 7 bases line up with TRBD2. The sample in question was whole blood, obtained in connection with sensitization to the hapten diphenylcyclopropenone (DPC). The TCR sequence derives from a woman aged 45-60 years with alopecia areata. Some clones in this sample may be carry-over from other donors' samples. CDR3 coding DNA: TGTGCTAGCAGCCCGGAGACGGGGGGAGGTACGCAGTATTTT. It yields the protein CASSPETGGGTQYF.